This TCR beta chain was retrieved from a study of cytomegalovirus exposure and HLA in healthy donors. This clone was seen only a few times. The CDR3 has 16 residues. The germline CDR1 and CDR2 sequences are SGHTA and FQGNSA. After removal of 4 bases from V and 3 bases from J, the junction contained 5 bases not matched to a gene. The PCR made use of 60 Vbeta and 13 Jbeta primers. Method: immunoSEQ multiplex PCR; TCRdb's copy keeps in-frame clones and lacks some. The sample consists of about 90,000 clones, about 67% of them appearing once. The sample comprised PBMCs. This rearrangement joins TRBV7-2 to TRBJ2-5, with 13 positions matching TRBD2. The sequence derives from a young woman in good health and CMV-seropositive. The CDR3 loop reads CASSYRTSGGKETQYF. The DNA for the CDR3 is TGTGCCAGCAGCTACAGGACTAGCGGGGGAAAAGAGACCCAGTACTTC.